The 20 T cell receptor beta chains given below trace back to one sample, sequenced in a study of T cell clonality in common variable immunodeficiency. Here immunoSEQ multiplex PCR was the method, and the copy in TCRdb shows in-frame clones only, minus some. The table records tens of thousands of clones without singletons, the ten largest covering around 0.8%. Sequenced material: peripheral blood mononuclear cells. The receptors here all came from a person aged 18 to 70 in good health.

The sample holds many counts of this clone. The CDR3 end falls 3 residues outside the read, so it is completed with the germline J gene. This chain links TRBV7-3 with TRBJ1-2; D remains ambiguous. Germline V lookup: CDR1 SGHTA, CDR2 FQGTGA. The CDR3 is 15 residues long. Trimming removed 1 base from V and 0 bases from J, with 9 bases in between. The DNA read from the CDR3 is TGTGCCAGCAGCTTAATGGCGGACTCTAACTATGGC. This codes for CASSLMADSNYG. The CDR3 in its entirety is CASSLMADSNYGYTF.

This clone was counted ten times or more. Read sequence stops 3 residues before the CDR3 end, and the germline J gene provides the missing end. This chain joins TRBV10-3 and TRBJ2-1; TRBD2 matches 10 bases. CDR1 is ENHRY, CDR2 SYGVKD, per germline. This CDR3 has 15 residues. The J segment lost 2 bases and the V segment lost 6 bases, leaving 4 bases of the junction unmatched. CDR3 DNA (partial): TGTGCCATCAGGGAAACTAGCGGGGCCTACAATGAG. It yields the protein CAIRETSGAYNE. The full CDR3 protein reads CAIRETSGAYNEQFF.

In its sample, this clone was seen many times. With the read ending 3 residues before the CDR3 end, the germline J gene is used to fill in that end. The J gene is TRBJ2-1, the V gene TRBV10-1; D is perhaps TRBD2 (5 bases). The V gene lost 0 bases and the J gene lost 4 bases, with 16 bases spanning the gap. CDR3 length: 17 residues. CDR1 and CDR2 (germline): WNHNN, SYGVQD (reference sequence). Incomplete CDR3 DNA: TGCGCCAGCAGTGAGTCCCACGTGGACTTACCGTACAATGAG. It is translated as CASSESHVDLPYNE. The full CDR3 protein is CASSESHVDLPYNEQFF.

Turning to this clone: The read halts 3 residues ahead of the CDR3 end, with the missing end drawn from the germline J gene. The V call is TRBV5-1, the J call TRBJ2-5; 10 bases are shared with TRBD2. The CDR3 contains 17 residues. Germline CDR1 SGHRS, CDR2 YFSETQ. V shed 0 bases and J 5 bases; nucleotides not matched to a gene: 10. The CDR3 region is CASSLVASGRSRETQYF. The sequenced CDR3 bases are TGCGCCAGCAGCTTGGTGGCTAGCGGGAGATCGCGGGAGACC.

This clone was picked up many times. The read terminates 3 residues before the CDR3 end, so the remaining end is supplied by the germline J gene. The chain carries TRBV4-1 and TRBJ1-3; D gene ambiguous. The CDR3 length is 15 residues. Germline assignment: CDR1 MGHRA and CDR2 YSYEKL. The V end was cut by 0 bases, the J end by 0 bases, with 6 bases between. The CDR3 region is CASSQEFRSGNTIYF. CDR3 bases read: TGCGCCAGCAGCCAAGAGTTTCGCTCTGGAAACACC.

This clone was picked up many times. A read error may account for a junction end that differs from germline. The DNA ends 3 residues before the CDR3 does, and the rest of the CDR3 is filled in from the germline J gene. The V gene is TRBV4-2, the J gene TRBJ1-2, with D possibly matching TRBD1 (6 bases). CDR3 length: 15 residues. Germline CDR1 and CDR2: LGHNA and YNFKEQ. Partial CDR3 DNA: TGCGCCAGCAGCCAAGTCGTGTCAGGGGATTATGGC. Its translation: CASSQVVSGDYG. The full CDR3 protein reads CASSQVVSGDYGYTF.

This clone was counted at least ten times. The DNA ends 3 residues before the CDR3 does, and the rest of the CDR3 is filled in from the germline J gene. The chain has TRBV20-1 and TRBJ2-7; TRBD2 aligns across 8 bases. The germline CDR1 and CDR2 sequences are DFQATT and SNEGSKA (reference sequence). The CDR3 consists of 13 residues. V dropped 6 bases and J dropped 6; count of bases not matched to a gene: 10. CDR3 amino acids: CSAMSGGRFEQYF. CDR3 DNA (partial): TGCAGTGCGATGTCGGGCGGGAGGTTCGAG.

This clone was recorded many times. The CDR3 is CASSSYGGDAFF. Incomplete CDR3 DNA: TGTGCCAGCAGCTCCTATGGGGGGGAC. This chain joins TRBV7-9 and TRBJ1-1, with D possibly TRBD1 on 5 matching bases. Read coverage stops 3 residues before the CDR3 terminus; the germline J gene supplies the remainder. CDR3 length: 12 amino acids. Germline V gene sequence: CDR1 SEHNR, CDR2 FQNEAQ (reference sequence). Drawing the rest from reference TRBV7-9 and TRBJ1-1, the complete variable domain is DTGVSQNPRHKITKRGQNVTFRCDPISEHNRLYWYRQTLGQGPEFLTYFQNEAQLEKSRLLSDRFSAERPKGSFSTLEIQRTEQGDSAMYLCASSSYGGDAFFGQGTRLTVV.

The sample holds many counts of this clone. The read is 3 residues too short to cover the CDR3 end, so that end is filled in from the germline J gene. The genes are TRBV20-1 and TRBJ2-7, with 12 bases matching TRBD2. J gave up 6 bases and V 3 bases, and 15 bases lay outside the gene matches. The CDR3 totals 17 residues. Germline CDR1 reads DFQATT; CDR2 reads SNEGSKA (reference sequence). This CDR3 reads CSASPVTSGSGGSEQYF. CDR3 DNA (partial): TGCAGTGCTAGCCCGGTGACTAGCGGGAGTGGCGGTAGCGAG.

There are many counts of this clone. The read ends 3 residues shy of where the CDR3 ends; the end is completed using the germline J gene. This chain uses TRBV7-2 with TRBJ2-2; TRBD2 might be the D (6 bases). This CDR3 comprises 15 residues. Trimming took off 1 base at V and 6 bases at J, with 12 bases between the two ends. Germline V gene data show CDR1 as SGHTA and CDR2 as FQGNSA. Incomplete CDR3 DNA: TGTGCCAGCAGCTTAGGGTGGGGCGGGGCCGGGGAG. Its translation: CASSLGWGGAGE. The full CDR3 protein is CASSLGWGGAGELFF.

This clone was detected many times. The read halts 3 residues ahead of the CDR3 end, with the missing end drawn from the germline J gene. The chain combines TRBV7-9 with TRBJ1-2; possible D gene TRBD1, 6 bases. The CDR3 is made up of 12 amino acids. The ends were cut back, 11 bases at V and 6 bases at J, with 16 bases in the middle. Germline lookup yields CDR1 SEHNR and CDR2 FQNEAQ (reference sequence). Incomplete CDR3 DNA: TGTGCCTCACTCCCGGACAGTCATGGC. Amino acids: CASLPDSHG. In full, the CDR3 is CASLPDSHGYTF.

This clone was detected many times. The covered CDR3 bases are TGTGCCTGGGACCTCGGGACACGGTCCCAAGAGACC. Its protein product is CAWDLGTRSQET. The full-length CDR3 reads as CAWDLGTRSQETQYF. This chain links TRBV30 with TRBJ2-5; D is perhaps TRBD1 (6 bases). The CDR3 is cut off 3 residues early in the read; its end comes from the germline J gene. V lost 5 bases and J 1 base, leaving 17 bases between the germline ends. CDR1 and CDR2 from the germline V gene are GTSNPN and SVGIG (reference sequence). The CDR3 runs 15 residues.

This clone was seen many times. CDR3 amino acids: CASSTRDSAYEQYF. The sequenced CDR3 bases are TGTGCCAGTAGTACCCGGGACAGTGCCTACGAG. V is TRBV19 and J is TRBJ2-7; 7 positions agree with TRBD1. The CDR3 extends 3 residues past the end of the read, so its final part is completed from the germline J gene. Germline V lookup: CDR1 LNHDA, CDR2 SQIVND (reference sequence). Trimming cost V 4 bases and J 2 bases; bases outside gene matches: 5. The CDR3 is made up of 14 amino acids. Drawing the rest from reference TRBV19 and TRBJ2-7, the complete variable domain is DGGITQSPKYLFRKEGQNVTLSCEQNLNHDAMYWYRQDPGQGLRLIYYSQIVNDFQKGDIAEGYSVSREKKESFPLTVTSAQKNPTAFYLCASSTRDSAYEQYFGPGTRLTVT.

This clone was picked up many times. With the read ending 3 residues before the CDR3 end, the germline J gene is used to fill in that end. The chain joins TRBV18 to TRBJ2-7; D call uncertain. CDR1 is KGHSH and CDR2 is LQKENI in the germline V gene. Trimming cost V 3 bases and J 5 bases, with 11 bases left between them. This CDR3 is 13 amino acids long. CDR3 DNA, as far as it was read: TGTGCCAGCTCACCTTCCGGGTTCGACGAG. Residues: CASSPSGFDE. The whole CDR3 protein reads CASSPSGFDEQYF. The complete variable domain, with remaining parts taken from reference TRBV18 and TRBJ2-7, reads NAGVMQNPRHLVRRRGQEARLRCSPMKGHSHVYWYRQLPEEGLKFMVYLQKENIIDESGMPKERFSAEFPKEGPSILRIQQVVRGDSAAYFCASSPSGFDEQYFGPGTRLTVT.

Note on this clone: Read data end 3 residues before the CDR3 end; the end is taken from the germline J gene. V gene TRBV11-2 combines with J gene TRBJ2-7, with TRBD1 matching over 9 bases. Germline V CDR1 and CDR2: SGHAT, FQNNGV. Trimming took 3 bases from V and 6 from J; bases not matched to a gene: 6. This CDR3 is built from 14 residues. The CDR3 here is CASSFPGTGIEQYF. CDR3 DNA (partial): TGTGCCAGCAGCTTCCCCGGGACAGGGATCGAG.

There are many counts of this clone. The read ends 3 residues shy of where the CDR3 ends; the end is completed using the germline J gene. The chain is built from TRBV5-6 and TRBJ1-4; 7 bases match TRBD1. In germline, CDR1 is SGHDT, CDR2 YYEEEE. The V segment lost 2 bases and the J segment 7 bases; nucleotides outside the gene matches: 8. This CDR3 spans 15 amino acids. The CDR3 DNA, read in part, is TGTGCCAGCAGCTTTAAGGGGGCAGGGAGTGAAAAA. Its translation is CASSFKGAGSEK. The whole CDR3 is CASSFKGAGSEKLFF.

The table lists this clone with many counts. One end of the junction is discordant with germline, which a read error may explain. With the read ending 3 residues before the CDR3 end, the germline J gene is used to fill in that end. The rearrangement links TRBV4-2 to TRBJ2-1; TRBD2 agrees at 7 bases. This CDR3 is 16 amino acids long. The germline V gene encodes CDR1 LGHNA and CDR2 YNFKEQ. The CDR3 bases that were read are TGCGCCAGCAGCCAAGAATTCGGACTAGTTGGCGGTGAG. The encoded protein is CASSQEFGLVGGE. The full CDR3 is CASSQEFGLVGGEQFF.

This clone was counted many times. The read stops 3 residues short of the end of the CDR3; the missing end is completed from the germline J gene. The V and J genes are TRBV19 and TRBJ2-1, with unresolved D. Looked up from germline, CDR1 is LNHDA and CDR2 is SQIVND (reference sequence). V dropped 1 base and J dropped 8 bases, with 15 bases sitting between them. The CDR3 loop spans 15 amino acids. CDR3 DNA (partial): TGTGCCAGTAGTATAGCGCGAACCACCGTCCATGAG. It translates to CASSIARTTVHE. From start to end, the CDR3 is CASSIARTTVHEQFF.

This clone was counted ten times or more. The CDR3 end is not reached by the read, which stops 3 residues before it; the germline J gene fills it in. This rearrangement joins TRBV14 to TRBJ2-2; no definite D call. CDR3 length equals 19 residues. The germline CDR1 and CDR2 sequences are SGHDN and FVKESK. The V end was cut by 4 bases, the J end by 6 bases, with 27 bases between. CDR3 bases read: TGTGCCAGCAGCCCCTCGGTGAGGCAGGCCTTAGTCCCCGCCGGGGAG. This translates into CASSPSVRQALVPAGE. In full, the CDR3 reads CASSPSVRQALVPAGELFF. Variable domain in full (rest from reference TRBV14 and TRBJ2-2): EAGVTQFPSHSVIEKGQTVTLRCDPISGHDNLYWYRRVMGKEIKFLLHFVKESKQDESGMPNNRFLAERTGGTYSTLKVQPAELEDSGVYFCASSPSVRQALVPAGELFFGEGSRLTVL.

This clone was recorded at least ten times. The read comes to an end 3 residues before the CDR3 does, leaving the germline J gene to fill in the end. V gene TRBV12-3 or TRBV12-4 combines with J gene TRBJ2-2; D not resolved. The V gene lost 5 bases and the J gene lost 4 bases, with 5 bases spanning the gap. This CDR3 spans 12 amino acids. The covered CDR3 bases are TGTGCCAGCAGTCCGGGCACCGGGGAG. It codes for CASSPGTGE. The whole CDR3 reads CASSPGTGELFF.